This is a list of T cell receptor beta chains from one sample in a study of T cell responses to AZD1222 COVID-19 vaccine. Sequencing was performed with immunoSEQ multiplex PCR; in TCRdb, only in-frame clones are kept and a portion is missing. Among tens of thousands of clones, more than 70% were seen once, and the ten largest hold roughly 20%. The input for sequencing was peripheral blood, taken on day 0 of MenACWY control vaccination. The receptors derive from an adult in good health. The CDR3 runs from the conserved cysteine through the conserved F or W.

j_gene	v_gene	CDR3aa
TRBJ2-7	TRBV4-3	CASSQDLPGRAGGKYEQYF
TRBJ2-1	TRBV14	CASSRIRASGYNEQFF
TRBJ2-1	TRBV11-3	CASSPRAGTSETNEQFF
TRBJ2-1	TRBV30	CAWSVIDRRDVEQFF
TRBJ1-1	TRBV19	CASSMDARANAEAFF
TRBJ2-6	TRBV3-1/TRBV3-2	CASSQDWSRGANVLTF
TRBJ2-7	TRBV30	CAWSKGGEGYEQYF
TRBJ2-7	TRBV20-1	CSARENYEQYF
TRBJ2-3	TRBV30	CAWSVVGADTQYF
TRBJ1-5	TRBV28	CASTVQGFNQPQHF
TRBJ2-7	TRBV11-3	CASSWGTGGYGSYEQYF
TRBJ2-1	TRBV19	CASSIDRTGSISRQFF
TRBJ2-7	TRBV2	CASAGARGAGEQYF
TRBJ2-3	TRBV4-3	CASSQVRGGSDTQYF
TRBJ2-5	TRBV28	CASSLRLAQETQYF
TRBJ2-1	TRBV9	CASSAKTRGNRGNEQFF
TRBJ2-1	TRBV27	CASSLERGNEQFF
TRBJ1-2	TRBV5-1	CASSSDGQGLNGYTF
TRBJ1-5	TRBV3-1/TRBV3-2	CASSQVGAGQPQHF
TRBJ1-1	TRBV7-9	CASSSEGSLNTEAFF
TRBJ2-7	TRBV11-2	CASSSATGTLGYEQYF
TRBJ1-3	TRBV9	CASSVRPGDSSGNTIYF
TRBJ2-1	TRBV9	CASRGRSSADEQFF
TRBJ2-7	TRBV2	CASSFTGFSYEQYF
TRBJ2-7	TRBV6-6	CASSKDSSYEQYF
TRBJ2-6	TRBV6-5	CASRGGTGANVLTF
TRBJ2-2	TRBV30	CALLGFANTGELFF
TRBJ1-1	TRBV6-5	CASKTRDRHTEAFF
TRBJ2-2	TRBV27	CASIARGRGNTGELFF
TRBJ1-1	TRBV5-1	CASSLGGGSTEAFF
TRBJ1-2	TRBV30	CAWSVRQGVGYTF